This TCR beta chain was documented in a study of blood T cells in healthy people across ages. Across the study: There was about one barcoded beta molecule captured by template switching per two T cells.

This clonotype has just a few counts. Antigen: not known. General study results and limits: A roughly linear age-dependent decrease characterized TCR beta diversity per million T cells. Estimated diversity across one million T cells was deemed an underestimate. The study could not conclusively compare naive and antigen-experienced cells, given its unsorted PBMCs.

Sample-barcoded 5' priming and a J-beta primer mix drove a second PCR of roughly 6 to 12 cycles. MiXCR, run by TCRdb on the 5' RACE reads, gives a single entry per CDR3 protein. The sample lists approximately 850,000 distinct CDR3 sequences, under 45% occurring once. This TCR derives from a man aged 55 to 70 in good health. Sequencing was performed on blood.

The CDR3 reads CASSSPTSDEQYF. Here the CDR3 DNA reads TGTGCCAGCAGTTCCCCGACTAGCGACGAGCAGTACTTC. The V gene is TRBV27, the J gene TRBJ2-7; 8 bases are shared with TRBD2. There are 13 residues in the CDR3. With V trimmed by 4 bases and J by 5 bases, 4 bases remained unmatched. Germline CDR1 MNHEY, CDR2 SMNVEV (reference sequence).